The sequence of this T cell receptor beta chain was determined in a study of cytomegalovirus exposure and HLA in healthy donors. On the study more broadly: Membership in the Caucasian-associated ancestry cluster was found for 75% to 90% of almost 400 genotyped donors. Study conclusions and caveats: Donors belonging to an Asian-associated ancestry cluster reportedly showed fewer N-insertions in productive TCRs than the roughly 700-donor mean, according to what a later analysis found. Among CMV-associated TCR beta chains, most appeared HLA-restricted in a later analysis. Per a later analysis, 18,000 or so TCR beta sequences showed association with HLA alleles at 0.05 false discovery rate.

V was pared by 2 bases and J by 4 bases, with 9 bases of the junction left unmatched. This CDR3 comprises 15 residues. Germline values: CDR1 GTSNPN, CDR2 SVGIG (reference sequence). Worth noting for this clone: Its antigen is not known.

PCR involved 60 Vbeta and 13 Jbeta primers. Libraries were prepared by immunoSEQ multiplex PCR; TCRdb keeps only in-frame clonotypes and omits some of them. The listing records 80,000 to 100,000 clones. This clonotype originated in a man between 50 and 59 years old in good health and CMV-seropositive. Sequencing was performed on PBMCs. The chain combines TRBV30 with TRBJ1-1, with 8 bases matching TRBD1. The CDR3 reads CAWSIRTGFGTEAFF. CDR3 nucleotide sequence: TGTGCCTGGAGTATCCGGACAGGGTTCGGCACTGAAGCTTTCTTT. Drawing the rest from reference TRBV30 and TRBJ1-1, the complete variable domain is SQTIHQWPATLVQPVGSPLSLECTVEGTSNPNLYWYRQAAGRGLQLLFYSVGIGQISSEVPQNLSASRPQDRQFILSSKKLLLSDSGFYLCAWSIRTGFGTEAFFGQGTRLTVV.